This T cell receptor (beta chain) was sequenced in a study of blood T cell repertoires in COVID-19. For the study at large: The United States, Italy and Spain supplied acute and convalescent COVID-19 samples. T cells, B-cell-depleted T cells, or PBMCs provided the cDNA or gDNA that served as material.

In the original processing: The authors estimated nucleated cell counts from reference gene primer amplification. Using immunoSEQ multiplex PCR, the repertoire was profiled, and TCRdb retains in-frame clones only, with some absent. The V and J calls and the clone size are those of that table, but D and trimming were determined from the DNA. The sample has about 28,000 clones; approximately 84% are singletons. The sample holds a few counts of this clone. This CDR3 is 16 amino acids long. Trimming took 1 base from V and 6 from J; bases not matched to a gene: 12. Germline CDR1 reads SGHRS; CDR2 reads YFSETQ.

The origin of this receptor is a man between 70 and 80 years old with active COVID-19. Sequencing was done on a sample of peripheral blood. This chain joins TRBV5-1 and TRBJ1-2; TRBD1 agrees at 7 bases. DNA for the CDR3: TGCGCCAGCAGCTTGAGGCGACAGGGCCTGGGGGATGGCTACACCTTC. This sequence encodes CASSLRRQGLGDGYTF.